The 11 T cell receptor beta chains below all came from one sample that was sequenced in a study of T cell changes during pregnancy in multiple sclerosis. Sequencing used immunoSEQ multiplex PCR; TCRdb keeps in-frame clones, though not all of them. Found here are roughly 42,000 clones, less than 90% of them singletons; the top ten hold more than 0.9%. Here the sequenced sample was CD4+ T cells from peripheral blood mononuclear cells, taken in the second trimester of pregnancy. Receptors originate from a female donor with multiple sclerosis, enrolled in a pregnancy study.

This chain joins TRBV9 and TRBJ2-7, with 7 bases fitting TRBD1. The trim removed 6 bases at V and 3 bases at J, leaving 12 bases unmatched. CDR1 and CDR2 from the germline V gene are SGDLS and YYNGEE. The CDR3 contains 15 residues. The CDR3 here is CASNPGTDPFYEQYF. DNA of the CDR3: TGTGCCAGCAACCCCGGGACAGATCCTTTCTACGAGCAGTACTTC.

The chain combines TRBV6-5 with TRBJ2-2, with D hard to call. CDR1 is MNHEY and CDR2 is SVGAGI in the germline V gene. This CDR3 has 15 residues. Trimming took 2 bases from V and 6 from J, leaving 13 bases between them. The CDR3, as DNA: TGTGCCAGCAGTTACCTCGGGTCCGCGGCCGGGGAGCTGTTTTTT. This encodes CASSYLGSAAGELFF.

This chain links TRBV19 with TRBJ2-2; D might be TRBD1 (6 bases). Between the trimmed V and J ends, which lost 7 bases and 6 bases, there was a span of 18 bases. CDR3 size: 15 residues. Germline lookup yields CDR1 LNHDA and CDR2 SQIVND (reference sequence). The CDR3, as DNA: TGTGCCAGTAAAAACCCGCAGACAGGTCCCGGGGAGCTGTTTTTT. Its protein product is CASKNPQTGPGELFF.

The table lists this clone with a few counts. The chain couples TRBV7-2 to TRBJ2-3; D unclear. V lost 1 base and J 5 bases, leaving 4 bases between the germline ends. The CDR3 loop spans 12 amino acids. Germline values: CDR1 SGHTA, CDR2 FQGNSA. CDR3 region: CASSLVRDTQYF. In DNA form, the CDR3 reads TGTGCCAGCAGCTTAGTTCGAGATACGCAGTATTTT.

The chain combines TRBV7-9 with TRBJ1-2; weak D call: TRBD1 (5 bases). Trimming pared 1 base from V and 7 bases from J, leaving 19 bases between. This CDR3 contains 16 residues. CDR1 and CDR2 from the germline V gene are SEHNR and FQNEAQ (reference sequence). The CDR3 region has the DNA TGTGCCAGCAGCTTAGAAGGGAACAGGATCCTCTCTGGCTACACCTTC. This sequence encodes CASSLEGNRILSGYTF.

V and J are TRBV15 and TRBJ1-1; 10 nucleotides align to TRBD1. The CDR3 has 12 amino acids. Looked up from germline, CDR1 is LNHNV and CDR2 is YYDKDF (reference sequence). J was trimmed by 11 bases and V by 4 bases; bases with no gene match: 4. The CDR3 region has the DNA TGTGCCACCAGCATTGGGACAGGGGTCGCTTTCTTT. The encoded protein is CATSIGTGVAFF.

This clone was detected once. The chain has TRBV5-1 and TRBJ2-1; TRBD2 matches at 10 bases. The CDR3 consists of 14 residues. V lost 2 bases to trimming and J lost 9 bases; unmatched junction nucleotides: 5. CDR1 and CDR2 (germline): SGHRS, YFSETQ. CDR3 in amino acids: CASSLAGGLGEQFF. DNA for the CDR3: TGCGCCAGCAGCTTAGCGGGAGGGTTAGGTGAGCAGTTCTTC.

This chain connects TRBV29-1 to TRBJ2-3; TRBD2 might be the D (6 bases). Trimming shortened V by 8 bases and J by 3 bases, and 12 bases separated the two germline ends. The CDR3 is 12 amino acids. Germline values: CDR1 SQVTM, CDR2 ANQGSEA. The CDR3 bases are TGCAGCTCCGGGGGTGGTACAGATACGCAGTATTTT. It translates to CSSGGGTDTQYF.

The rearrangement joins TRBV6-1 to TRBJ1-1, with 7 bases matching TRBD1. This CDR3 has 14 residues. The V gene end was trimmed by 8 bases and the J gene end by 4 bases; junction bases not matched to a gene: 10. CDR1 and CDR2 (germline): MNHNS, SASEGT. The CDR3 spells CASLVTGAVTEAFF. CDR3 bases: TGTGCCAGCCTCGTTACAGGGGCGGTCACTGAAGCTTTCTTT.

In its sample, this clone ranks as medium-sized. The V gene is TRBV6-5, the J gene TRBJ1-1; D call uncertain. Germline CDR1 MNHEY, CDR2 SVGAGI. The ends were cut back, 1 base at V and 5 bases at J, with 17 bases in the middle. The CDR3 is made up of 16 amino acids. DNA of the CDR3: TGTGCCAGCAGTTACTTATCGGTGTCCGGGTTGACTGAAGCTTTCTTT. This gives the protein CASSYLSVSGLTEAFF.

This chain connects TRBV2 to TRBJ1-2; tentative D call: TRBD1 (6 bases). This CDR3 comprises 13 residues. The V end was cut by 10 bases, the J end by 4 bases, with 16 bases between. CDR1 and CDR2 from the germline V gene are SNHLY and FYNNEI. This CDR3 reads CATGGQSVYGYTF. The CDR3 DNA reads TGTGCCACCGGCGGACAGTCGGTCTATGGCTACACCTTC.